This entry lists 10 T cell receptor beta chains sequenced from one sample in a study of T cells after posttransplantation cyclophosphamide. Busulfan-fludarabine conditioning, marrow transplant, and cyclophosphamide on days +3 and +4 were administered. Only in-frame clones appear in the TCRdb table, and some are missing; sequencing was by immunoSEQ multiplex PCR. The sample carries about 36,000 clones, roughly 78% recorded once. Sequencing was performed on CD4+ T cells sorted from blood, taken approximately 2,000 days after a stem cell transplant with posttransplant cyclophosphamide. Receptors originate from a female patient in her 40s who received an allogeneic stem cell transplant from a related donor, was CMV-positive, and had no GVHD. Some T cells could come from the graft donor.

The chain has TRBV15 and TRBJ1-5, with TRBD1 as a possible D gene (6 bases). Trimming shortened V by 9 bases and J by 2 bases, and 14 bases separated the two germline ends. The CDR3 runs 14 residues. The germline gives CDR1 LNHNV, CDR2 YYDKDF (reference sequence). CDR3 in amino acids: CATSVGGRNQPQHF. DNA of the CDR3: TGTGCCACTAGTGTAGGGGGACGCAATCAGCCCCAGCATTTT. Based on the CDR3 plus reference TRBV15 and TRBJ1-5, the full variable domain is DAMVIQNPRYQVTQFGKPVTLSCSQTLNHNVMYWYQQKSSQAPKLLFHYYDKDFNNEADTPDNFQSRRPNTSFCFLDIRSPGLGDTAMYLCATSVGGRNQPQHFGDGTRLSIL.

In DNA form, the CDR3 reads TGTGCCAGCAGTTACGCAGGGGGGGGCTACACCTTC. Translated: CASSYAGGGYTF. The V call is TRBV6-5, the J call TRBJ1-2; TRBD1 matches 7 bases. This CDR3 is 12 amino acids long. The junction had 2 bases not matched to a gene; V was cut back by 2 bases and J by 8 bases. Germline lookup yields CDR1 MNHEY and CDR2 SVGAGI.

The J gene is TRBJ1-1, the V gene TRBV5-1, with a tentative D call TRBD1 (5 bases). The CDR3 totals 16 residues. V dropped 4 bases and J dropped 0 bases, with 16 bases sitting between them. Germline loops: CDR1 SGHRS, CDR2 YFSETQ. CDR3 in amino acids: CASSPSPGGMNTEAFF. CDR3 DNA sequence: TGCGCCAGCAGCCCCTCCCCCGGGGGAATGAACACTGAAGCTTTCTTT.

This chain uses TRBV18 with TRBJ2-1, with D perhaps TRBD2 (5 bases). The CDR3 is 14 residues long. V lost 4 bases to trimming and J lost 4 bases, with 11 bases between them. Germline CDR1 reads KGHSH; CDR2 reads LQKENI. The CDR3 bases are TGTGCCAGCTCACGGTCTAGCAGATACAATGAGCAGTTCTTC. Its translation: CASSRSSRYNEQFF. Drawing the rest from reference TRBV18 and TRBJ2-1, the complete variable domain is NAGVMQNPRHLVRRRGQEARLRCSPMKGHSHVYWYRQLPEEGLKFMVYLQKENIIDESGMPKERFSAEFPKEGPSILRIQQVVRGDSAAYFCASSRSSRYNEQFFGPGTRLTVL.

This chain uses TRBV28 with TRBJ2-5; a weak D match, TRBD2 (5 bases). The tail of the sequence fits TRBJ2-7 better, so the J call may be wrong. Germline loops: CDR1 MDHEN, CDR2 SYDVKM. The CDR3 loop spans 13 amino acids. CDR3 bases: TGTGCCAGCAACTCACGGACTCCCTACGAGCAGTACTTC. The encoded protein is CASNSRTPYEQYF.

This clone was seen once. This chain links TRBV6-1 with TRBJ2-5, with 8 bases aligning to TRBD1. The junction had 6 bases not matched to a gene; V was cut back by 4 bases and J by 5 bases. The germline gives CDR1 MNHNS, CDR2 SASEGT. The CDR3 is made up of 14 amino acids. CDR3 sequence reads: CASSVGTGRETQYF. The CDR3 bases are TGTGCCAGCAGTGTTGGGACAGGCAGGGAGACCCAGTACTTC.

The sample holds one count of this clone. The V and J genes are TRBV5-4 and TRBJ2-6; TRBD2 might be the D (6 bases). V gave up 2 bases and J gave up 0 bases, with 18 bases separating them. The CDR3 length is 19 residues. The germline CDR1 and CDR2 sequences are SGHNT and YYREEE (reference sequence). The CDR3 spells CASSLGQGGIISGANVLTF. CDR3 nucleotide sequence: TGTGCCAGCAGCTTAGGGCAGGGAGGAATTATCTCTGGGGCCAACGTCCTGACTTTC.

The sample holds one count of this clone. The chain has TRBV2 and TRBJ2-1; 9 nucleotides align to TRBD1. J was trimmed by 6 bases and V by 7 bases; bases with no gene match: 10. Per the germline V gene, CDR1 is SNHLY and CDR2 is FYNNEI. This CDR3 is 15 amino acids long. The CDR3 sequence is CASKQGAVGGNEQFF. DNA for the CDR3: TGTGCCAGCAAACAGGGGGCCGTAGGCGGCAATGAGCAGTTCTTC. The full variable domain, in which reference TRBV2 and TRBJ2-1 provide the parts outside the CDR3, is EPEVTQTPSHQVTQMGQEVILRCVPISNHLYFYWYRQILGQKVEFLVSFYNNEISEKSEIFDDQFSVERPDGSNFTLKIRSTKLEDSAMYFCASKQGAVGGNEQFFGPGTRLTVL.

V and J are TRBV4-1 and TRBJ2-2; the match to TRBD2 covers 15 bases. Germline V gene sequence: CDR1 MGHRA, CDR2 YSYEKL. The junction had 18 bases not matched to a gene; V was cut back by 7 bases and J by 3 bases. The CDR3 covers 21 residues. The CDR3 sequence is CASTYRGDRGLAGGDTGELFF. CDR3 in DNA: TGCGCCAGCACGTACAGGGGGGACAGGGGACTAGCGGGGGGAGACACCGGGGAGCTGTTTTTT.

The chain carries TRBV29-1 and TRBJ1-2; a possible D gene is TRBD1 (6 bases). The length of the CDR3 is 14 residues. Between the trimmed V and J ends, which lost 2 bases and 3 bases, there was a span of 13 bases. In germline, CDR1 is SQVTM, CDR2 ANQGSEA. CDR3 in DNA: TGCAGCGTTGAAATACGGGACACTTACTATGGCTACACCTTC. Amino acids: CSVEIRDTYYGYTF.